This T cell receptor (beta chain) was retrieved from a study of blood T cells in healthy people across ages. There are 13 residues in the CDR3. Germline V gene data show CDR1 as SGHRS and CDR2 as YFSETQ. Trimming removed 4 bases from V and 7 bases from J, with 12 bases in between. As to this clonotype: No antigen is known for it.

General study results and limits: The recorded TCR beta diversity per million T cells decreased in a roughly linear manner with age.

A second about 7 to 11 cycle PCR used barcoded and J-beta primers. Each cDNA molecule was tagged by a template-switch adaptor that had 12 random nucleotides. TCRdb recomputed calls from the 5' RACE reads with MiXCR, one row per CDR3 protein. The top ten hold 4% of the sample, which has roughly 1.5 million distinct CDR3 sequences, approximately 42% seen once. The receptor was derived from a woman aged 18 to 35 in good health. The chain joins TRBV5-1 to TRBJ2-1; no clear D. Specimen: blood. The CDR3 region has the DNA TGCGCCAGCAGCATGGACGTGGGAAATGAGCAGTTCTTC. This gives the protein CASSMDVGNEQFF.